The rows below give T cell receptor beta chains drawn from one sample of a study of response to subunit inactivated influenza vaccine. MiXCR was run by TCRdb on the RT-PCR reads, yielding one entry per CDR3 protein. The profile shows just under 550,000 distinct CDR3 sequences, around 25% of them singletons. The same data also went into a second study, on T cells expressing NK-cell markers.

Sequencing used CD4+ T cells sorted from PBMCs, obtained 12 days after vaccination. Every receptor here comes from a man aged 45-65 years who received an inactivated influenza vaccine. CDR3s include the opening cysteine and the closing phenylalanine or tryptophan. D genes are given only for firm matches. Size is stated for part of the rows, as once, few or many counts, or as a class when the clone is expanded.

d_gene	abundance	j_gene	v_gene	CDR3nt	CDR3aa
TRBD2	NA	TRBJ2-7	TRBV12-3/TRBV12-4	TGTGCCAGCAGTTTATGGCGGGGGGGTCCCGGCGAGCAGTACTTC	CASSLWRGGPGEQYF
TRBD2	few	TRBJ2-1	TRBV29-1	TGCAGCGTTGCGAGCGGGAGGGCCAATGAGCAGTTCTTC	CSVASGRANEQFF
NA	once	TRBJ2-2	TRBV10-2	TGCGCCAGCAGCAGGGGTTTTGCCGGGGAGCTGTTTTTT	CASSRGFAGELFF
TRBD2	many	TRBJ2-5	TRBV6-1	TGTGCCAGCAGCCCCGTAAATGCGGGAGGAGTGGGGACCCAGTACTTC	CASSPVNAGGVGTQYF
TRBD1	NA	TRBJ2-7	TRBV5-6	TGTGCCAGCAGCTCGGTGGACAGGGGGCTATACGAGCAGTACTTC	CASSSVDRGLYEQYF
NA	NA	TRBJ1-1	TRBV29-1	TGCAGCGTTGGCAGCCCGAACACTGAAGCTTTCTTT	CSVGSPNTEAFF
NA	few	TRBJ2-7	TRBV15	TGTGCCACCAGCAGAGATCTTGAAGCGCGACCTTCCTACGAGCAGTACTTC	CATSRDLEARPSYEQYF
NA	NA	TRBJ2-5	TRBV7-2	TGTGCCAGCAGCTTGGCCGCGGGTATGGAGACCCAGTACTTC	CASSLAAGMETQYF
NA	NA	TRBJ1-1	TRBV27	TGTGCCAGCAGTTTCAGCTCAGTGAACACTGAAGCTTTCTTT	CASSFSSVNTEAFF
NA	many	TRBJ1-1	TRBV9	TGTGCCAGCAGCGTCACATGGAGTACTGAAGCTTTCTTT	CASSVTWSTEAFF
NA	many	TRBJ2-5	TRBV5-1	TGTGCCAGCAGTTTAGAGGGGAGTGAGACCCAGTACTTC	CASSLEGSETQYF
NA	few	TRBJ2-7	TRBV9	TGTGCCAGCAGCGCAGAAGCGGAATCCTACGAGCAGTACTTC	CASSAEAESYEQYF
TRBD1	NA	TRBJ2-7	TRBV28	TGTGCCAGCAGTTCTCCCGGGACAGGGTTAGCCGAGCAGTACTTC	CASSSPGTGLAEQYF
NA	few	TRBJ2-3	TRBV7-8	TGTGCCAGCAGACTGGGGGGACTTTCAGATACGCAGTATTTT	CASRLGGLSDTQYF
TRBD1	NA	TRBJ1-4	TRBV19	TGTGCCAGTAGTATCTCCTCGGGACAGGGGAACGAAAAACTGTTTTTT	CASSISSGQGNEKLFF
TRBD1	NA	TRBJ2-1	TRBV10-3	TGTGCCATCGCAGGACAGGCCTACAATGAGCAGTTCTTC	CAIAGQAYNEQFF
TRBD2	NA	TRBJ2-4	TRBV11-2	TGTGCCAGCAGCTTAGGATTATCTTGGGGGGGAATGGACAAAAACATTCAGTACTTC	CASSLGLSWGGMDKNIQYF
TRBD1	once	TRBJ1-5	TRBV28	TGTGCCAGCATCACGACAGGGACTCAGCCCCAGCATTTT	CASITTGTQPQHF
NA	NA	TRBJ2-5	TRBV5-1	TGCGCCAGCAGCTTGGCCTTAGGGAACCAAGAGACCCAGTACTTC	CASSLALGNQETQYF
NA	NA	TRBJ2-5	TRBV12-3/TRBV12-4	TGTGCCAGCAGTTCTGCTGGGGTGCGGCGGGAGACCCAGTACTTC	CASSSAGVRRETQYF
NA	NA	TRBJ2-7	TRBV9	TGTGCCAGCAGCGTAGCTTCCAGGGGACCCTACGAGCAGTACTTC	CASSVASRGPYEQYF
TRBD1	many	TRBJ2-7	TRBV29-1	TGCAGCGCCGCGACAGGGGGCGTGAACGAGCAGTACTTC	CSAATGGVNEQYF
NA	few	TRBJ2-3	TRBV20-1	TGCAGTGGAGGGCTAGCGAGGGCAGATACGCAGTATTTT	CSGGLARADTQYF
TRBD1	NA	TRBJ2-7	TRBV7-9	TGTGCCAGCAGCTTAGGGGACAGGGTAGCCTACGAGCAGTACTTC	CASSLGDRVAYEQYF
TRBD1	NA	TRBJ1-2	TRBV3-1	TGTGCCAGCAGCCTGAGCCGGGACAGGGTTAACTATGGCTACACCTTC	CASSLSRDRVNYGYTF
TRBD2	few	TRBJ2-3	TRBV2	TGTGCCAGCAGTGCGGGACTAGCGGGTCCTACGCAGTATTTT	CASSAGLAGPTQYF
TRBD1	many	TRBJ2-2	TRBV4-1	TGCGCCAGCAGCCAGACCGGGACAGGGGGTTTAGCCGGGGAGCTGTTTTTT	CASSQTGTGGLAGELFF
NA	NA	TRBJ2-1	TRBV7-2	TGTGCCAGCAGCCAAGGACGCCACAATGAGCAGTTCTTC	CASSQGRHNEQFF
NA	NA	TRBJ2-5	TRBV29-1	TGCAGCGTTGAAGGATGGTTAGCAAAGACCCAGTACTTC	CSVEGWLAKTQYF
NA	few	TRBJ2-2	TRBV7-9	TGTGCCAGCAGCTTAGCGCAAGGAGGCTGGAACACCGGGGAGCTGTTTTTT	CASSLAQGGWNTGELFF
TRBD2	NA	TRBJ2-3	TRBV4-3	TGCGCCAGCAGCCAATTTAGCGGGGGCACAGATACGCAGTATTTT	CASSQFSGGTDTQYF
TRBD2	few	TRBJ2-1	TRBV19	TGTGCCAGTAGTAAGCTAGCGGGGTCAGATGAGCAGTTCTTC	CASSKLAGSDEQFF
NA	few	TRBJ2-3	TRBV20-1	TGCAGTGCTACCCTGCTACTGAGCACAGATACGCAGTATTTT	CSATLLLSTDTQYF
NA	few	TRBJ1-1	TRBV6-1	TGTGCCAGCACTGATACGGGATCCCCGGAGGGAGCTTTCTTT	CASTDTGSPEGAFF
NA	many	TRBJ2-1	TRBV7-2	TGTGCCAGCAGCTTAGGGCGTCGGGAGTTCTTC	CASSLGRREFF
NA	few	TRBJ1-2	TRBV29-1	TGCAGCGCCACCACTGACGGGACCTATGGCTACACCTTC	CSATTDGTYGYTF
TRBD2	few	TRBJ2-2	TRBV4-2	TGTGCCAGCAGCCGACTAGCGGGAGAGAGCACCGGGGAGCTGTTTTTT	CASSRLAGESTGELFF
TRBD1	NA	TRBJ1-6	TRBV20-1	TGCAGTGCTAGAAGGGTACAGGGGGCGGTCAATTCACCCCTCCACTTT	CSARRVQGAVNSPLHF
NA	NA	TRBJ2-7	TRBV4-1	TGCGCCAGCAGCCAGGCCGGGACGGGGGTCTTCTCCGAGCAGTACTTC	CASSQAGTGVFSEQYF
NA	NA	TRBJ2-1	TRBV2	TGTGCCAGCAGTCCCCGCACAGGATACAATGAGCAGTTCTTC	CASSPRTGYNEQFF
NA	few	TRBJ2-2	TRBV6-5	TGTGCCAGCAGTTACTCCTATAGTCGTGATCTCGGGGAGCTGTTTTTT	CASSYSYSRDLGELFF
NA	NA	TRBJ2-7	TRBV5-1	TGCGCCAGCAAAATGGAACAGGGCTACGAGCAGTACTTC	CASKMEQGYEQYF
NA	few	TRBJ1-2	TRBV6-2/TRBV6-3	TGTGCCAGCCGAATCGGGGTAGGAGGCTACACCTTC	CASRIGVGGYTF
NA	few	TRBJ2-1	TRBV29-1	TGCAGCGTCTCATACCGGGTCTCCTACAATGAGCAGTTCTTC	CSVSYRVSYNEQFF
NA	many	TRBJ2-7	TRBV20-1	TGCAGTGCTAGGGACGGAAGCTCCTACGAGCAGTACTTC	CSARDGSSYEQYF
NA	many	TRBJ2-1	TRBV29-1	TGCAGCGTTACCCAGGGCCTCAATGAGCAGTTCTTC	CSVTQGLNEQFF
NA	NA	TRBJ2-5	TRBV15	TGTGGCACCAGCAGAAGTACTGTTATGCCCGGCCAAGAGACCCAGTACTTC	CGTSRSTVMPGQETQYF
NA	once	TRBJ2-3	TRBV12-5	TGTGCTAGCGGCCGGGACCCCGGCACAGATACGCAGTATTTT	CASGRDPGTDTQYF
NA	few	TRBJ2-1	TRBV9	TGTGCCAGCACGTCGTTGGGGATGCAGTTCTTC	CASTSLGMQFF
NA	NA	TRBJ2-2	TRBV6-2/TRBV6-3	TGTGCCAGGAGTTACCGAAACACCGGGGAGCTGTTTTTT	CARSYRNTGELFF
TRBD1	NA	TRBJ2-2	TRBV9	TGTGCCAGCAGCAACCGCCGGGACAGCTTTTACACCGGGGAGCTGTTTTTT	CASSNRRDSFYTGELFF
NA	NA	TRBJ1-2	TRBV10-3	TGTGCCATCAGGGACGGGAATAACTATGGCTACACCTTC	CAIRDGNNYGYTF
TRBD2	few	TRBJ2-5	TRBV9	TGTGCCAGCAGTTCCGGACTAGCGGGGGTACAAGAGACCCAGTACTTC	CASSSGLAGVQETQYF